A single sample gave rise to the 25 T cell receptor beta chains below, sequenced in a study of graft-versus-host responses after intestinal transplantation. The repertoire was sequenced with immunoSEQ multiplex PCR; TCRdb's copy has only in-frame clones and lacks some. The data contain roughly 80,000 clones, roughly 84% of them singletons. These receptors' antigens are unknown. Material: unstimulated CD8+ T cells sorted from spleen or lymph node cells, obtained before transplant. These TCRs come from a human donor who was the organ donor for an intestinal transplant.

The chain joins TRBV9 to TRBJ2-5; no reliable D call. Deletions cut 4 bases from V and 5 bases from J, with 9 bases between. CDR1 is SGDLS, CDR2 YYNGEE, per germline. This CDR3 is built from 12 residues. This CDR3 reads CASSPPGETQYF. CDR3 DNA: TGTGCCAGCAGCCCCCCCGGGGAGACCCAGTACTTC.

This clone was found a few times. The rearrangement uses TRBV6-1 and TRBJ1-1; D is uncertain. Germline V gives CDR1 MNHNS, CDR2 SASEGT. CDR3 length equals 15 residues. Trimming left V 2 bases short and J 4 bases short, with 14 bases between. The CDR3 protein is CASSEWRDGSTEAFF. CDR3 nucleotide sequence: TGTGCCAGCAGTGAATGGCGGGATGGGAGCACTGAAGCTTTCTTT.

The chain uses TRBV28 and TRBJ1-2; maybe TRBD1 (6 bases). This CDR3 is 14 amino acids long. CDR1 and CDR2 from the germline V gene are MDHEN and SYDVKM. V was cut by 2 bases and J by 4 bases, with 11 bases left in between. CDR3 nucleotides: TGTGCCAGCAGTTTACGGACAGCCTCCTATGGCTACACCTTC. This sequence encodes CASSLRTASYGYTF.

V and J are TRBV4-1 and TRBJ2-7; TRBD2 matches 13 bases. The germline V gene has CDR1 MGHRA and CDR2 YSYEKL. V was pared by 3 bases and J by 4 bases, with 3 bases of the junction left unmatched. CDR3 size: 15 residues. CDR3 DNA: TGCGCCAGCAGCCATACTAGCGGGGGGGCTTACGAGCAGTACTTC. Encoded protein: CASSHTSGGAYEQYF.

The V gene is TRBV29-1, the J gene TRBJ2-1; perhaps TRBD2 as D (6 bases). The V gene's germline CDR1 is SQVTM and CDR2 ANQGSEA. This CDR3 has 10 amino acids. The DNA for the CDR3 is TGCAGTGTCGGGGGCAATGAGCAGTTCTTC. Translating gives CSVGGNEQFF.

The chain employs TRBV4-1 and TRBJ1-4, with D perhaps matching TRBD1 (6 bases). This CDR3 has 17 amino acids. Trimming took 1 base from V and 6 from J, leaving 18 bases between them. The germline V gene encodes CDR1 MGHRA and CDR2 YSYEKL. The CDR3 region is CASSQGPLQGIDEKLFF. The CDR3 bases are TGCGCCAGCAGCCAAGGCCCCTTACAGGGTATTGATGAAAAACTGTTTTTT.

The chain couples TRBV27 to TRBJ2-3; TRBD2 matches at 7 bases. Germline V CDR1 and CDR2: MNHEY, SMNVEV (reference sequence). The CDR3 has 15 residues. V lost 0 bases and J lost 1; bases outside the gene matches: 1. The DNA for the CDR3 is TGTGCCAGCAGTTTATCTGCGGGGGGCACAGATACGCAGTATTTT. Translating gives CASSLSAGGTDTQYF.

This chain links TRBV13 with TRBJ2-7; 7 nucleotides align to TRBD1. Germline trimming cut 5 bases from V and 4 bases from J; bases unmatched to any gene: 11. Germline assignment: CDR1 PRHDT and CDR2 FYEKMQ (reference sequence). The CDR3 has 15 residues. CDR3 loop: CASSHRRYRGYEQYF. CDR3 coding DNA: TGTGCCAGCAGCCACCGACGGTACAGGGGATACGAGCAGTACTTC.

This clone is a singleton in its sample. V gene TRBV11-2 combines with J gene TRBJ2-3, with 10 bases identical to TRBD2. CDR1 is SGHAT and CDR2 is FQNNGV in the germline V gene. The CDR3 consists of 15 residues. V dropped 5 bases and J dropped 5; count of bases not matched to a gene: 7. The CDR3 region is CASSPLAGVQDTQYF. The CDR3 DNA sequence: TGTGCCAGCAGCCCCCTAGCGGGGGTGCAAGATACGCAGTATTTT.

V and J are TRBV4-1 and TRBJ1-1, with D maybe TRBD1 (6 bases). This CDR3 spans 13 amino acids. Trimming left V 3 bases short and J 7 bases short, with 12 bases between. The germline CDR1 and CDR2 sequences are MGHRA and YSYEKL. CDR3 region: CASSHRGAVEAFF. CDR3 in DNA: TGCGCCAGCAGCCACCGGGGGGCAGTTGAAGCTTTCTTT.

This sequence joins TRBV19 and TRBJ2-3; 10 bases line up with TRBD2. J was trimmed by 3 bases and V by 0 bases; bases with no gene match: 9. Germline loops: CDR1 LNHDA, CDR2 SQIVND (reference sequence). There are 18 residues in the CDR3. CDR3 bases: TGTGCCAGTAGTATAGAATTTGCTAGCGGGGGCCTAACAGATACGCAGTATTTT. Translated, it gives CASSIEFASGGLTDTQYF.

The chain has TRBV5-6 and TRBJ2-7; 7 positions match TRBD2. V lost 5 bases to trimming and J lost 5 bases; unmatched junction nucleotides: 4. The CDR3 consists of 12 residues. Germline V CDR1 and CDR2: SGHDT, YYEEEE. CDR3 residues: CASRTSRDEQYF. DNA of the CDR3: TGTGCCAGCAGGACTAGCCGCGACGAGCAGTACTTC.

The chain joins TRBV7-6 to TRBJ2-2; D is possibly TRBD1 or TRBD2 (5 bases each). V shed 8 bases and J shed 4 bases, with 20 bases lying between them. The CDR3 covers 16 residues. Germline CDR1 and CDR2: SGHVS and FNYEAQ. The CDR3 protein is CASARDPSPTTGELFF. The CDR3 region has the DNA TGTGCCAGCGCGAGGGACCCCTCACCGACCACCGGGGAGCTGTTTTTT.

This clone was counted once. One end of the junction varies from germline; a read error may be responsible. The chain uses TRBV5-4 and TRBJ2-7; the D is unclear. Germline lookup yields CDR1 SGHNT and CDR2 YYREEE (reference sequence). The CDR3 is made up of 15 amino acids. In DNA form, the CDR3 reads TGTGCCAGCCGGAAGGCGAGCGCTATGACCTACGGGCAGTACTTC. Protein product: CASRKASAMTYGQYF.

This chain links TRBV27 with TRBJ2-1; D possibly corresponds to TRBD1 (5 bases). There are 14 residues in the CDR3. V lost 4 bases, J lost 6 bases, and 13 bases lay in between. Germline V gene data show CDR1 as MNHEY and CDR2 as SMNVEV (reference sequence). The CDR3 is CASSYQGSGNEQFF. The CDR3 DNA sequence: TGTGCCAGCAGTTATCAGGGAAGTGGCAATGAGCAGTTCTTC.

This chain uses TRBV2 with TRBJ1-5; D is unresolved. This CDR3 comprises 14 residues. The ends were cut back, 7 bases at V and 0 bases at J, with 10 bases in the middle. Germline V gene lookup returns CDR1 SNHLY and CDR2 FYNNEI. CDR3 in DNA: TGTGCCAGCAAGGAGCAGTATAGCAATCAGCCCCAGCATTTT. This translates into CASKEQYSNQPQHF.

The V call is TRBV4-1, the J call TRBJ1-1; D is unresolved. V lost 2 bases to trimming and J lost 2 bases, with 9 bases between them. The length of the CDR3 is 14 residues. Germline V gives CDR1 MGHRA, CDR2 YSYEKL. The DNA of the CDR3 is TGCGCCAGCAGCCAATATGGAGTAAACACTGAAGCTTTCTTT. Translation: CASSQYGVNTEAFF.

This chain connects TRBV28 to TRBJ1-5; the D is unclear. There are 14 residues in the CDR3. The germline V and J ends were trimmed by 2 bases and 9 bases, with 14 bases remaining between them. Per germline, CDR1 MDHEN and CDR2 SYDVKM. The CDR3 nucleotides read TGTGCCAGCAGTTTACGGGTCAGCTTGGTGCCCCAGCATTTT. It is translated as CASSLRVSLVPQHF. Looking up the rest from reference TRBV28 and TRBJ1-5 gives the full variable domain: DVKVTQSSRYLVKRTGEKVFLECVQDMDHENMFWYRQDPGLGLRLIYFSYDVKMKEKGDIPEGYSVSREKKERFSLILESASTNQTSMYLCASSLRVSLVPQHFGDGTRLSIL.

The chain combines TRBV29-1 with TRBJ2-7; TRBD2 matches at 13 bases. From germline, CDR1 is SQVTM and CDR2 ANQGSEA. V gave up 6 bases and J gave up 0 bases; unmatched junction bases: 11. This CDR3 is built from 17 residues. CDR3 bases: TGCAGCGTCTCCGGACTAGCGGGGGACCTAATCTCCTACGAGCAGTACTTC. It specifies CSVSGLAGDLISYEQYF.

V usage is TRBV6-5 and J usage is TRBJ1-1; D uncertain. The CDR3 loop spans 14 amino acids. CDR1 is MNHEY and CDR2 is SVGAGI in the germline V gene. V gave up 2 bases and J gave up 3 bases, with 10 bases separating them. The CDR3 protein is CASSYAAEHTEAFF. The CDR3 DNA sequence: TGTGCCAGCAGTTACGCGGCAGAACACACTGAAGCTTTCTTT.

The chain links TRBV12-5 to TRBJ1-2; D is unresolved. Germline-derived CDR1 and CDR2 are LGHNT and FRNRAP. The CDR3 consists of 16 residues. The V and J ends lost 3 bases and 4 bases respectively, with 18 bases between them. CDR3 protein: CASGFTGPGFAYGYTF. The CDR3 bases are TGTGCTAGTGGTTTTACCGGCCCGGGATTTGCCTATGGCTACACCTTC. The full variable domain, completed using reference TRBV12-5 and TRBJ1-2, is DARVTQTPRHKVTEMGQEVTMRCQPILGHNTVFWYRQTMMQGLELLAYFRNRAPLDDSGMPKDRFSAEMPDATLATLKIQPSEPRDSAVYFCASGFTGPGFAYGYTFGSGTRLTVV.

The genes are TRBV9 and TRBJ2-1, with no clear D. V gave up 4 bases and J gave up 12 bases, with 14 bases separating them. CDR3 length: 12 amino acids. CDR1 is SGDLS, CDR2 YYNGEE, per germline. The CDR3 sequence is CASSTRNRRQFF. DNA of the CDR3: TGTGCCAGCAGCACCCGAAACCGAAGGCAGTTCTTC. Supplemented by reference TRBV9 and TRBJ2-1, the full variable domain reads DSGVTQTPKHLITATGQRVTLRCSPRSGDLSVYWYQQSLDQGLQFLIQYYNGEERAKGNILERFSAQQFPDLHSELNLSSLELGDSALYFCASSTRNRRQFFGPGTRLTVL.

The chain's CDR3 is CSATHYEQYF. The CDR3 DNA follows: TGCAGTGCTACGCACTACGAGCAGTACTTC. The chain recombines TRBV20-1 with TRBJ2-7; D is ambiguous. Trimming removed 4 bases from V and 3 bases from J, with 4 bases in between. CDR3 length equals 10 residues. CDR1 and CDR2 from the germline V gene are DFQATT and SNEGSKA (reference sequence).

V and J are TRBV28 and TRBJ2-7; 7 bases are a match to TRBD2. This CDR3 is built from 16 residues. The germline CDR1 and CDR2 sequences are MDHEN and SYDVKM. The ends lost 2 bases at V and 2 bases at J; junction bases unmatched: 9. CDR3 region: CASSLNPGLPAYEQYF. The CDR3 nucleotides read TGTGCCAGCAGTTTAAATCCGGGACTACCAGCCTACGAGCAGTACTTC.

This chain uses TRBV28 with TRBJ2-7; D uncertain. CDR1 is MDHEN and CDR2 is SYDVKM in the germline V gene. The CDR3 has 13 amino acids. Trimming removed 4 bases at V and 3 bases at J, with 10 bases between. CDR3 amino acids: CASSSVTDYEQYF. The CDR3 DNA follows: TGTGCCAGCAGTTCCGTGACCGACTACGAGCAGTACTTC.